A selection of T cell receptor beta chains follows, all from one sample in a study of T cells in Graves' hyperthyroidism and ophthalmopathy. MiXCR, run by TCRdb on the multiplex PCR reads, gives a single entry per CDR3 protein. The table records fewer than 250,000 distinct CDR3 sequences, about 15% of them present only once. Sequenced input: blood. These receptor sequences come from a woman younger than 35 with Graves' ophthalmopathy. Each CDR3 is given with its conserved first and last residue. Each record gives: J gene, clone size, V gene, D gene, CDR3 protein, CDR3 DNA. A D gene is named only where the DNA matches it firmly. Clone sizes are given selectively: once, few, many, or a class where the clone is expanded.

>TRBJ1-2|many|TRBV2|NA
CASSERRAAPWNYGYTF
TGTGCCAGCAGTGAAAGAAGGGCAGCCCCCTGGAACTATGGCTACACCTTC
>TRBJ2-7|many|TRBV27|TRBD2
CASSLRRGRAYEQYF
TGTGCCAGCAGTTTAAGGCGCGGGAGGGCCTACGAGCAGTACTTC
>TRBJ2-1|few|TRBV5-6|TRBD2
CASSLGVAGGLNEQFF
TGTGCCAGCAGCTTGGGTGTTGCGGGAGGGCTTAATGAGCAGTTCTTC
>TRBJ2-1|many|TRBV5-1|NA
CASRPDRVGGNEQFF
TGCGCCAGCAGACCTGACAGGGTGGGGGGCAATGAGCAGTTCTTC
>TRBJ2-2|NA|TRBV9|NA
CASSSSGAGGELFF
TGTGCCAGCAGCAGCTCTGGGGCTGGCGGGGAGCTGTTTTTT
>TRBJ1-6|many|TRBV28|NA
CASSLRTDPYNSPLHF
TGTGCCAGCAGTCTCCGGACAGACCCCTATAATTCACCCCTCCACTTT
>TRBJ2-3|many|TRBV7-8|TRBD2
CASSLGGGRMDTQYF
TGTGCCAGCAGCTTAGGAGGCGGGAGGATGGATACGCAGTATTTT
>TRBJ1-1|many|TRBV6-5|NA
CASSYSSPDTEAFF
TGTGCCAGCAGTTACTCGAGTCCCGACACTGAAGCTTTCTTT
>TRBJ1-2|many|TRBV19|NA
CASSIQLDRTYGYTF
TGTGCCAGTAGTATCCAACTAGACAGGACCTATGGCTACACCTTC
>TRBJ1-2|NA|TRBV30|NA
CAWSVGAGYTF
TGTGCCTGGAGTGTCGGGGCCGGCTACACCTTC
>TRBJ2-1|NA|TRBV11-2|TRBD1
CASSQEFLPTGNNEQFF
TGCGCCAGCAGCCAAGAATTTCTCCCGACAGGGAACAATGAGCAGTTCTTC
>TRBJ2-1|many|TRBV3-1|TRBD2
CASSQRTSSNEQFF
TGTGCCAGCAGCCAAAGGACTAGTTCCAATGAGCAGTTCTTC
>TRBJ2-7|many|TRBV20-1|TRBD2
CSAGATSGSGEQYF
TGCAGTGCTGGAGCGACTAGCGGGTCGGGTGAGCAGTACTTC
>TRBJ1-2|many|TRBV28|NA
CASRLQGWDGYTF
TGTGCCAGCAGGCTACAGGGATGGGATGGCTACACCTTC
>TRBJ1-2|many|TRBV2|NA
CASSDLGLYGYTF
TGTGCCAGCAGTGACCTTGGTTTATATGGCTACACCTTC
>TRBJ2-3|few|TRBV4-1|TRBD1
CAHWDRGIIGTDTQYF
TGCGCCCACTGGGACAGGGGGATTATCGGCACAGATACGCAGTATTTT
>TRBJ2-1|many|TRBV4-1|TRBD2
CASSQPPGLAVSYNEQFF
TGCGCCAGCAGCCAACCCCCGGGACTAGCGGTTTCCTACAATGAGCAGTTCTTC
>TRBJ1-1|many|TRBV14|NA
CASSRFYTGLNTEAFF
TGTGCCAGCAGCCGATTCTATACAGGGTTGAACACTGAAGCTTTCTTT
>TRBJ1-1|many|TRBV7-9|NA
CASSLTRTEAFF
TGTGCCAGCAGCCTGACTCGCACTGAAGCTTTCTTT
>TRBJ1-2|many|TRBV12-3/TRBV12-4|NA
CASSLNRAPGGYTF
TGTGCCAGCAGTTTGAACAGGGCTCCGGGTGGCTACACCTTC
>TRBJ2-1|many|TRBV2|TRBD1
CASSLRRQGSYNEQFF
TGTGCCAGCAGCCTTCGCCGACAGGGATCCTACAATGAGCAGTTCTTC
>TRBJ2-1|many|TRBV6-1|TRBD1
CASSRDRGNEQFF
TGTGCCAGCAGCCGAGACAGGGGTAATGAGCAGTTCTTC
>TRBJ2-1|many|TRBV20-1|TRBD2
CSAPRARGRITYNEQFF
TGCAGTGCTCCAAGGGCGCGGGGGAGAATAACCTACAATGAGCAGTTCTTC
>TRBJ1-2|NA|TRBV19|NA
CTSSKTANYGYTF
TGTACCAGTAGTAAGACAGCTAACTATGGCTACACCTTC
>TRBJ2-2|many|TRBV20-1|TRBD2
CSARAGANTGELFF
TGCAGTGCGCGAGCGGGAGCTAACACCGGGGAGCTGTTTTTT
>TRBJ2-2|many|TRBV7-8|NA
CASSFVQGGYTGELFF
TGTGCCAGCAGCTTCGTCCAGGGGGGTTACACCGGGGAGCTGTTTTTT
>TRBJ1-2|many|TRBV6-1|TRBD1
CASSGAGTGGAVRGYTF
TGTGCCAGCAGTGGCGCCGGGACAGGGGGCGCCGTGAGGGGCTACACCTTC
>TRBJ2-1|few|TRBV19|NA
CASSIQQRAYNEQFF
TGTGCCAGTAGTATCCAGCAGAGGGCCTACAATGAGCAGTTCTTC
>TRBJ2-5|many|TRBV27|TRBD2
CASSLAGGGETQYF
TGTGCCAGCAGTTTAGCGGGGGGCGGGGAGACCCAGTACTTC
>TRBJ2-7|many|TRBV7-2|TRBD1
CASSLGHRGSGLYAYEQYF
TGTGCCAGCAGCTTAGGGCACAGGGGAAGCGGACTCTATGCCTACGAGCAGTACTTC
>TRBJ2-1|many|TRBV7-9|NA
CASSLPAVVSSYNEQFF
TGTGCCAGCAGCTTACCGGCGGTAGTAAGCTCCTACAATGAGCAGTTCTTC
>TRBJ1-2|few|TRBV4-1|TRBD1
CASSLPRQGTNYGYTF
TGCGCCAGCAGCCTCCCAAGACAGGGGACGAACTATGGCTACACCTTC
>TRBJ2-5|many|TRBV10-3|TRBD1
CATRQGQETQYF
TGTGCCACCCGACAGGGGCAAGAGACCCAGTACTTC
>TRBJ2-3|many|TRBV6-1|TRBD1
CASSEAATGRLDTQYF
TGTGCCAGCAGTGAAGCAGCGACAGGGAGATTAGATACGCAGTATTTT
>TRBJ1-3|many|TRBV3-1|NA
CASSPVGSSGNTIYF
TGTGCCAGCAGCCCCGTTGGGAGCTCTGGAAACACCATATATTTT
>TRBJ2-5|many|TRBV4-1|TRBD2
CASSQDKASGGETQYF
TGCGCCAGCAGCCAAGATAAGGCTAGCGGGGGGGAGACCCAGTACTTC
>TRBJ2-1|many|TRBV27|NA
CASSLALTNNEQFF
TGTGCCAGCAGTTTGGCACTAACTAATAACGAGCAGTTCTTC
>TRBJ2-4|many|TRBV4-2|NA
CASSQESTGNIQYF
TGTGCCAGCAGCCAGGAATCGACAGGAAACATTCAGTACTTC
>TRBJ2-3|NA|TRBV5-1|NA
CASSLATMVGTQYF
TGCGCCAGCAGCTTGGCGACTATGGTCGGTACGCAGTATTTT
>TRBJ1-2|many|TRBV19|NA
CASTPWQGRGYTF
TGTGCCAGTACCCCCTGGCAGGGAAGAGGCTACACCTTC
>TRBJ2-5|many|TRBV14|NA
CASSQLGAAYQETQYF
TGTGCCAGCAGCCAACTGGGAGCGGCCTACCAAGAGACCCAGTACTTC
>TRBJ2-1|many|TRBV9|NA
CASSATVIHEQFF
TGTGCCAGCAGCGCGACCGTTATACATGAGCAGTTCTTC
>TRBJ1-1|many|TRBV12-3/TRBV12-4|NA
CASSLAVRGANTEAFF
TGTGCCAGCAGTTTAGCGGTCCGGGGGGCAAACACTGAAGCTTTCTTT
>TRBJ2-3|many|TRBV20-1|NA
CSARAPSRPDTQYF
TGCAGTGCTAGAGCGCCTAGCCGCCCAGATACGCAGTATTTT
>TRBJ1-1|NA|TRBV7-2|NA
CASSSAGGETEAFF
TGTGCCAGCAGCTCCGCGGGGGGGGAGACTGAAGCTTTCTTT
>TRBJ2-7|few|TRBV28|TRBD1
CASSSLGTGDYEQYF
TGTGCCAGCAGTTCTCTCGGGACAGGGGATTACGAGCAGTACTTC
>TRBJ2-2|NA|TRBV6-1|TRBD2
CASSPGAGGNTGELFF
TGTGCCAGCAGCCCCGGGGCGGGGGGGAACACCGGGGAGCTGTTTTTT
>TRBJ2-1|many|TRBV7-9|NA
CASSSTSYNEQFF
TGTGCCAGCAGCTCTACCTCCTACAATGAGCAGTTCTTC
>TRBJ2-6|few|TRBV7-3|TRBD1
CASSLTSGQGISF
TGTGCCAGCAGCTTAACGAGCGGACAGGGAATATCTTTC
>TRBJ1-1|many|TRBV6-1|TRBD1
CASNQGQQNTEAFF
TGTGCCAGCAACCAGGGACAGCAGAACACTGAAGCTTTCTTT